The rows below give T cell receptor beta chains drawn from one sample of a study of blood T cell repertoires in COVID-19. Assay used: immunoSEQ multiplex PCR; TCRdb lists only in-frame clones, some missing. The sample carries about 81,000 clones, over 65% recorded once. The sequencing input was peripheral blood. The origin of the receptors is a woman in her 70s with acute or convalescent COVID-19. CDR3s include the opening cysteine and the closing phenylalanine or tryptophan. The D gene is left open where the match is weak. Clone size is shown for a subset of rows, as once, few, many or a class of expanded clone.

NA	TRBJ2-1	NA	TRBV18	TGTGCCAGCTCACCACCAGTAGGGGGAAATGAGCAGTTCTTC	CASSPPVGGNEQFF
NA	TRBJ2-1	NA	TRBV28	TGTGCCAGCAGTGAGGTGTCCTACTACAATGAGCAGTTCTTC	CASSEVSYYNEQFF
NA	TRBJ2-2	NA	TRBV5-5	TGTGCCAGCACCAGGGCAGGGAACACCGGGGAGCTGTTTTTT	CASTRAGNTGELFF
TRBD1	TRBJ1-1	NA	TRBV5-1	TGCGCCAGTAGACAGGGAACAGACACTGAAGCTTTCTTT	CASRQGTDTEAFF
NA	TRBJ2-2	NA	TRBV2	TGTGCCAGAGAGGAACAGGAAAACACCGGGGAGCTGTTTTTT	CAREEQENTGELFF
TRBD1	TRBJ1-5	NA	TRBV2	TGTGCCAGCAGATCGACTTTGGCAGGGGGGAATCAGCCCCAGCATTTT	CASRSTLAGGNQPQHF
NA	TRBJ2-3	NA	TRBV9	TGTGCCAGCAGCGTAGCCCCGGCAGGCTCGGGCACAGATACGCAGTATTTT	CASSVAPAGSGTDTQYF
TRBD1	TRBJ1-5	NA	TRBV19	TGTGCCAGTAGTAGATCCGGGACAGGGGTTGGGAACAATCAGCCCCAGCATTTT	CASSRSGTGVGNNQPQHF
TRBD2	TRBJ2-3	NA	TRBV2	TGTGCCAGCAGTGGACTAGCGGGGCAAGCCACAGATACGCAGTATTTT	CASSGLAGQATDTQYF
NA	TRBJ2-2	NA	TRBV19	TGTGCCAGTAGTTCGGGGGACGCGAACACCGGGGAGCTGTTTTTT	CASSSGDANTGELFF
NA	TRBJ1-2	once	TRBV12-3/TRBV12-4	TGTGCCACGGGGGACCGCTACTATGGCTACACCTTC	CATGDRYYGYTF
TRBD1	TRBJ1-5	NA	TRBV24-1	TGTGCCACCAGTGATTCCGGGACAGGGGGCGTTCAGCCCCAGCATTTT	CATSDSGTGGVQPQHF
NA	TRBJ1-5	NA	TRBV12-3/TRBV12-4	TGTGCCAGCAGTTACAATAGCAATCAGCCCCAGCATTTT	CASSYNSNQPQHF
TRBD1	TRBJ1-2	NA	TRBV7-2	TGTGCCAGCAGCTTAGCCCAGGGACAGCCAAGAAACTATGGCTACACCTTC	CASSLAQGQPRNYGYTF
TRBD1	TRBJ1-1	NA	TRBV12-3/TRBV12-4	TGTGCCAGCAGTCAAGGGGGCGAGGCTGAAGCTTTCTTT	CASSQGGEAEAFF
TRBD2	TRBJ2-1	NA	TRBV5-1	TGCGCCAGCAGCCAAGGGGAGGGGTACAATGAGCAGTTCTTC	CASSQGEGYNEQFF
NA	TRBJ1-1	NA	TRBV6-6	TGTGCCAGCAGTGAAACTGACTGGGTCTTT	CASSETDWVF
NA	TRBJ1-5	NA	TRBV28	TGTGCCAGCAGTTCGACATACACATATAGCAATCAGCCCCAGCATTTT	CASSSTYTYSNQPQHF
TRBD1	TRBJ1-2	once	TRBV7-9	TGTGCCAGCAGCGGACAGGGTAGAACTGAGAATGTGGTCTATGGCTACACCTTC	CASSGQGRTENVVYGYTF
NA	TRBJ1-2	NA	TRBV10-3	TGTGCCATCATCCCCCCGGGGGGGGGAAAACTATATGGCTACACCTTC	CAIIPPGGGKLYGYTF